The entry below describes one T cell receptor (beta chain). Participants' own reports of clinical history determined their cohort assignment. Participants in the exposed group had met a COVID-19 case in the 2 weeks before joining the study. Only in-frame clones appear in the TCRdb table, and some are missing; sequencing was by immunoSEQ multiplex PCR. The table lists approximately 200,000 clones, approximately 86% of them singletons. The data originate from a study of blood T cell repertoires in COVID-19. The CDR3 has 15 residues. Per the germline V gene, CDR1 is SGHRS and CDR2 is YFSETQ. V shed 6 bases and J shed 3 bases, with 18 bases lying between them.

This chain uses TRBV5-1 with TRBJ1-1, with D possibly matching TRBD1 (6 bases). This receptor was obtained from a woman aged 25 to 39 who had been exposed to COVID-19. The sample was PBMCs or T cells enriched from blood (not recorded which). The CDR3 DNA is TGCGCCAGCAACCGTTTGGGGGCGGGGGACACTGAAGCTTTCTTT. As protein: CASNRLGAGDTEAFF.